A selection of T cell receptor beta chains follows, all from one sample in a study of technical replicates of blood from a few donors. Generated by immunoSEQ multiplex PCR, the TCRdb table keeps only in-frame clones and is missing some. This repertoire shows 80,000 to 100,000 clones, 95% to 97% found once; its top ten account for more than 0.3%. Sequences were obtained from T cells isolated from PBMCs. The receptors were sampled from a human donor in good health. The CDR3 runs from the conserved cysteine through the conserved F or W. The order of the fields is V gene, clone size, J gene, CDR3 length, D gene, CDR3 DNA, CDR3 protein. The D gene is left open where the match is weak. A row's size may be missing; if present it is once, few, many or a size class.

V gene: TRBV27
clone size: .
J gene: TRBJ2-1
CDR3 length: 15
D gene: .
CDR3 DNA: TGTGCCAGCAGTTTAAACCCCGCTAGCGTCAATGAGCAGTTCTTC
CDR3 protein: CASSLNPASVNEQFF

V gene: TRBV6-1
clone size: .
J gene: TRBJ2-7
CDR3 length: 14
D gene: TRBD1
CDR3 DNA: TGTGCCAGCAGCCTCCGGGACAGCATTGACGAGCAGTACTTC
CDR3 protein: CASSLRDSIDEQYF

V gene: TRBV5-1
clone size: .
J gene: TRBJ2-5
CDR3 length: 13
D gene: .
CDR3 DNA: TGCGCCAGCAGCTTGGATTCGGAAGAGACCCAGTACTTC
CDR3 protein: CASSLDSEETQYF

V gene: TRBV10-3
clone size: .
J gene: TRBJ2-3
CDR3 length: 15
D gene: .
CDR3 DNA: TGTGCCATCAGTGATGAAGCGGGCGGCACAGATACGCAGTATTTT
CDR3 protein: CAISDEAGGTDTQYF

V gene: TRBV9
clone size: once
J gene: TRBJ2-3
CDR3 length: 17
D gene: .
CDR3 DNA: TGTGCCAGCAGCGTGTTTCGGGATAAGTACGGTGCAGATACGCAGTATTTT
CDR3 protein: CASSVFRDKYGADTQYF

V gene: TRBV19
clone size: .
J gene: TRBJ1-5
CDR3 length: 13
D gene: .
CDR3 DNA: TGTGCCAGTAGTATGGCAAGCAATCAGCCCCAGCATTTT
CDR3 protein: CASSMASNQPQHF

V gene: TRBV28
clone size: .
J gene: TRBJ2-7
CDR3 length: 15
D gene: .
CDR3 DNA: TGTGCCAGCAGTTTAAGCAGGGGCTACGCCTACGAGCAGTACTTC
CDR3 protein: CASSLSRGYAYEQYF

V gene: TRBV6-5
clone size: .
J gene: TRBJ1-5
CDR3 length: 13
D gene: .
CDR3 DNA: TGTGCCAGCAGTTACAACTGGAATCAGCCCCAGCATTTT
CDR3 protein: CASSYNWNQPQHF

V gene: TRBV7-3
clone size: .
J gene: TRBJ2-1
CDR3 length: 14
D gene: .
CDR3 DNA: TGTGCCAGCAGGCTACCAGGTTCTGGTGATGAGCAGTTCTTC
CDR3 protein: CASRLPGSGDEQFF

V gene: TRBV5-1
clone size: .
J gene: TRBJ2-7
CDR3 length: 15
D gene: .
CDR3 DNA: TGCGCCAGCAGATTATTGACGGGGAGCTCCTACGAGCAGTACTTC
CDR3 protein: CASRLLTGSSYEQYF

V gene: TRBV19
clone size: .
J gene: TRBJ2-1
CDR3 length: 11
D gene: .
CDR3 DNA: TGTGCCAGTAGTATCTACGGTGAGCAGTTCTTC
CDR3 protein: CASSIYGEQFF

V gene: TRBV9
clone size: .
J gene: TRBJ1-4
CDR3 length: 16
D gene: .
CDR3 DNA: TGTGCCAGCAGCGTAGCTCTGGGGGCAGATAATGAAAAACTGTTTTTT
CDR3 protein: CASSVALGADNEKLFF

V gene: TRBV4-1
clone size: once
J gene: TRBJ2-7
CDR3 length: 14
D gene: .
CDR3 DNA: TGCGCCAGCAGCCGCGGCAGGGGTTCCTACGAGCAGTACTTC
CDR3 protein: CASSRGRGSYEQYF

V gene: TRBV19
clone size: .
J gene: TRBJ2-5
CDR3 length: 14
D gene: TRBD1
CDR3 DNA: TGTGCCAGTAGCCTGGACAGGGTTTTCGAGACCCAGTACTTC
CDR3 protein: CASSLDRVFETQYF

V gene: TRBV23-1
clone size: .
J gene: TRBJ2-7
CDR3 length: 18
D gene: .
CDR3 DNA: TGCGCCAGCAGTCCTATTACACGTGAAGCGCGATACTCCTACGAGCAGTACTTC
CDR3 protein: CASSPITREARYSYEQYF

V gene: TRBV11-2
clone size: .
J gene: TRBJ2-7
CDR3 length: 13
D gene: .
CDR3 DNA: TGTGCCAGCAGCTTTATGACAGGTCCCGAGCAGTACTTC
CDR3 protein: CASSFMTGPEQYF